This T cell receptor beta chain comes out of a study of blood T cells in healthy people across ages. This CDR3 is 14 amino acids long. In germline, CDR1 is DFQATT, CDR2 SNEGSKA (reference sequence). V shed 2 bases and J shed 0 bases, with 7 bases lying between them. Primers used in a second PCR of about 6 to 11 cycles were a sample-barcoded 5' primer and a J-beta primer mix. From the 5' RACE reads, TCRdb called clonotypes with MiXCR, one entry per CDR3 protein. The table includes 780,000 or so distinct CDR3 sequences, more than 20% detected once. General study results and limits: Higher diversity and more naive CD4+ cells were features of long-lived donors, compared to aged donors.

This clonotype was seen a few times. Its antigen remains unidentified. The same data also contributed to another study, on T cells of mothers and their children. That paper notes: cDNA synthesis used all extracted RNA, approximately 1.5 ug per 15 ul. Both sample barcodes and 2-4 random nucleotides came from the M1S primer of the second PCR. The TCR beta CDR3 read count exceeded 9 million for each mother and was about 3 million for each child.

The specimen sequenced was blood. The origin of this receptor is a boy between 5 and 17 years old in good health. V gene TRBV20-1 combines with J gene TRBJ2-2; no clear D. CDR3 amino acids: CSARITANTGELFF. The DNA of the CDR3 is TGCAGTGCTAGAATCACAGCGAACACCGGGGAGCTGTTTTTT.